The T cell receptor beta chain under discussion was sequenced for a study of post-analysis software for immune sequencing data. Study-level background: In terms of disease course, relapsing-remitting, secondary progressive and progressive-relapsing multiple sclerosis were included.

Every TCR beta cDNA library bore unique molecular identifiers. TCRdb reanalysed the PCR reads using MiXCR and keeps one entry per CDR3 protein. The sample shows approximately 460,000 distinct CDR3 sequences, nearly 45% of them seen only once. Study conclusions and caveats: Compared against controls, patients with multiple sclerosis displayed significantly lower normalized Chao1 diversity. Compared with controls, patients had more of 4 to 6 TRBV segments, including TRBV5-6, TRBV5-1 and TRBV20-1. Same-batch samples co-clustered strongly by F measure.

Comments on this clonotype: Its antigen remains unknown.

The CDR3 is made up of 11 amino acids. Germline loops: CDR1 SGHTA, CDR2 FQGNSA. V was pared by 5 bases and J by 5 bases, with 6 bases between. The sample taken for sequencing was blood. The rearrangement joins TRBV7-2 to TRBJ2-5; D gene uncertain. The clonotype was recovered from a girl aged 10 to 17 with multiple sclerosis. The CDR3 reads CASSRMETQYF. The CDR3 nucleotides are TGTGCCAGCAGCCGCATGGAGACCCAGTACTTC.